This T cell receptor (beta chain) comes out of a study of T cell responses to AZD1222 COVID-19 vaccine. This CDR3 is built from 15 residues. The junction had 4 bases not matched to a gene; V was cut back by 5 bases and J by 0 bases. Germline V gene lookup returns CDR1 SGHTA and CDR2 FQGTGA. This clone was counted a single time. Data came from immunoSEQ multiplex PCR; TCRdb stores just in-frame clones and leaves some out. The sample holds about 130,000 clones, around 90% seen once. The chain has TRBV7-3 and TRBJ2-7; TRBD2 aligns across 10 bases. The receptor comes from an adult in good health. This specimen consisted of peripheral blood, obtained on day 0 of AZD1222 vaccination. The CDR3 reads CASSQLAGFSYEQYF. CDR3 bases: TGTGCCAGCAGCCAACTAGCGGGGTTCTCCTACGAGCAGTACTTC.